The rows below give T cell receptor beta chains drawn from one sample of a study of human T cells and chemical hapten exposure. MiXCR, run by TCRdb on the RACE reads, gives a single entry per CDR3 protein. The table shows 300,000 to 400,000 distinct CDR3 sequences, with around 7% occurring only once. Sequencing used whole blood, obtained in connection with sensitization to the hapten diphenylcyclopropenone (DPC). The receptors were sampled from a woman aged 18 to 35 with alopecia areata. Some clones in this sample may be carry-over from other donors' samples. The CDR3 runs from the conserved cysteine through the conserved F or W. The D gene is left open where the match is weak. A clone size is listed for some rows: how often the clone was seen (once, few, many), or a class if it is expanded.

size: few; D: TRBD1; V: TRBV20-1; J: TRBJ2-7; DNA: TGCAGTGCTAGGGGACAGTATGGGTACGAGCAGTACTTC; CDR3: CSARGQYGYEQYF
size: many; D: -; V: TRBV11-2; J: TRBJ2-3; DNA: TGTGCCAGCAGCTTAGTGGTGGCAGGCACAGATACGCAGTATTTT; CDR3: CASSLVVAGTDTQYF
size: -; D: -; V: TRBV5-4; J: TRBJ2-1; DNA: TGTGCCAGCAAGGACGGAAGCTCCTACAATGAGCAGTTCTTC; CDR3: CASKDGSSYNEQFF
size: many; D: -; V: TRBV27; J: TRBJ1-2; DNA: TGTGCCAGCAGTTTATACCTAGGGGGGGTTTTCTATGGCTACACCTTC; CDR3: CASSLYLGGVFYGYTF
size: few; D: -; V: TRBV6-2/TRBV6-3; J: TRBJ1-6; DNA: TGTGCCAGCAGCTATACCGGGCCAAAGGGACCCCTCCACTTT; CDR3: CASSYTGPKGPLHF
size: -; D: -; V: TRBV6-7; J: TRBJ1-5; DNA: TGTGCCAGCAGTTACTCTCTCCAGGGGCGCGACGATCAGCCCCAGCATTTT; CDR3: CASSYSLQGRDDQPQHF
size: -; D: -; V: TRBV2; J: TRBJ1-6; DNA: TGTGCCACCCTATCCCAGGGGAAGAATTCACCCCTCCACTTT; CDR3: CATLSQGKNSPLHF
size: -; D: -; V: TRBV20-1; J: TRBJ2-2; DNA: TGCAGTGCTAGTCCCGGGCGGGGCACCGGGGAGCTGTTTTTT; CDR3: CSASPGRGTGELFF
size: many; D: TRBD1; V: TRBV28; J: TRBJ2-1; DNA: TGTGCCAGCAGATCCTGGGGACAGGGAGGGAATGAGCAGTTCTTC; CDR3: CASRSWGQGGNEQFF
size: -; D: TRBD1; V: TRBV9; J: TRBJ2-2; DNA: TGTGCCAGCAGCGTCCCGGGACAGGGTCTAAACACCGGGGAGCTGTTTTTT; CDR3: CASSVPGQGLNTGELFF
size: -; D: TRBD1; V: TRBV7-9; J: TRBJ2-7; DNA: TGTGCCAGCAGCTCATCCCGGGACAGGGCCTACGAGCAGTACTTC; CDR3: CASSSSRDRAYEQYF
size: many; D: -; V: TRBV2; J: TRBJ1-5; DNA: TGTGCCAGCAGTGACATAAGGCAGCCCCAGCATTTT; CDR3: CASSDIRQPQHF
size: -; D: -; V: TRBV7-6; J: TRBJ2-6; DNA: TGTGCCAGCAGCCAGGGGACCTCCTCTGGGGCCAACGTCCTGACTTTC; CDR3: CASSQGTSSGANVLTF
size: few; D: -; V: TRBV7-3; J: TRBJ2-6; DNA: TGTGCCAGCAGTCTATCCCCCACTTCTGGGGCCAACGTCCTGACTTTC; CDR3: CASSLSPTSGANVLTF
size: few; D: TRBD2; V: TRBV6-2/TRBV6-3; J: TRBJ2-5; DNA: TGTGCCAGCAGTCTCCCCGTTGGTGGGGGGGAAGAGACCCAGTACTTC; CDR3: CASSLPVGGGEETQYF
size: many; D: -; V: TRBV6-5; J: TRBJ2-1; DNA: TGTGCCAGCAGGATCAGGGTGAGCTCCTACAATGAGCAGTTCTTC; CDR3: CASRIRVSSYNEQFF